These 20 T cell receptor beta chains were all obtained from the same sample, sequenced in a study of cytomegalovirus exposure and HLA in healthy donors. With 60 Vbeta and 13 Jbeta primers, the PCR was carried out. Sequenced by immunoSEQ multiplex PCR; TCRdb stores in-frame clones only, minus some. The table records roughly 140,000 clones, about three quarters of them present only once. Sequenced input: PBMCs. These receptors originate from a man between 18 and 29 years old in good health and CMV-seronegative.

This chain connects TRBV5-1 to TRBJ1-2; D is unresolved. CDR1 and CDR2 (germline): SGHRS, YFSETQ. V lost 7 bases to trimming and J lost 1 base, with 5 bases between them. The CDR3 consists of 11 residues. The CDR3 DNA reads TGCGCCAGCGCGGATAACTATGGCTACACCTTC. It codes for CASADNYGYTF. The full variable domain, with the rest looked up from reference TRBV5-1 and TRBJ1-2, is KAGVTQTPRYLIKTRGQQVTLSCSPISGHRSVSWYQQTPGQGLQFLFEYFSETQRNKGNFPGRFSGRQFSNSRSEMNVSTLELGDSALYLCASADNYGYTFGSGTRLTVV.

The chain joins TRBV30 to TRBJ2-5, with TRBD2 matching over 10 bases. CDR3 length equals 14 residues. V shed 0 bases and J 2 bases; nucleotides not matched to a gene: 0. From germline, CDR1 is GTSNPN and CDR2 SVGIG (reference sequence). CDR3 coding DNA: TGTGCCTGGAGTGTACTAGCGGGACAAGAGACCCAGTACTTC. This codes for CAWSVLAGQETQYF.

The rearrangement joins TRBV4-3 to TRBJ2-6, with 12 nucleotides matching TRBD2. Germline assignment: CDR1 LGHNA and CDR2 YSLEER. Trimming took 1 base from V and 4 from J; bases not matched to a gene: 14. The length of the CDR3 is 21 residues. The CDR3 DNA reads TGCGCCAGCAGCCAAGCACCGTCGACTAGCGGGGGCCCGAGGGGGGCCAACGTCCTGACTTTC. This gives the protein CASSQAPSTSGGPRGANVLTF.

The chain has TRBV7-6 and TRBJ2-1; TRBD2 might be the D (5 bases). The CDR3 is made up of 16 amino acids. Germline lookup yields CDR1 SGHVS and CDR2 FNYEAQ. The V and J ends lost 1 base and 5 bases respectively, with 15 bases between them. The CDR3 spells CASSLGGGGLDNEQFF. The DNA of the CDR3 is TGTGCCAGCAGCTTAGGAGGTGGAGGCCTCGACAATGAGCAGTTCTTC.

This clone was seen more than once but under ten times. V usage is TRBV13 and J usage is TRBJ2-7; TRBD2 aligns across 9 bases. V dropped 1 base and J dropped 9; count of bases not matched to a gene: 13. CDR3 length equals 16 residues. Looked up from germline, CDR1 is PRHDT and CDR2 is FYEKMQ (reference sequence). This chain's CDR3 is CASSLEGAGGPRAQYF. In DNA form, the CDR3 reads TGTGCCAGCAGCTTAGAAGGGGCGGGAGGGCCGCGCGCGCAGTACTTC.

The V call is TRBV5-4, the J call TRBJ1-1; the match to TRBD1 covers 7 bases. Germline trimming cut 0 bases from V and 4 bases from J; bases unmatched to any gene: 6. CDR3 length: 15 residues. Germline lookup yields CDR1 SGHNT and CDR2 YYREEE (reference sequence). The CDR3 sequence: CASSLEGALGTEAFF. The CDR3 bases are TGTGCCAGCAGCTTGGAGGGGGCCTTGGGCACTGAAGCTTTCTTT. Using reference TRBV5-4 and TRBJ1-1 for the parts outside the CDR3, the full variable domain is ETGVTQSPTHLIKTRGQQVTLRCSSQSGHNTVSWYQQALGQGPQFIFQYYREEENGRGNFPPRFSGLQFPNYSSELNVNALELDDSALYLCASSLEGALGTEAFFGQGTRLTVV.

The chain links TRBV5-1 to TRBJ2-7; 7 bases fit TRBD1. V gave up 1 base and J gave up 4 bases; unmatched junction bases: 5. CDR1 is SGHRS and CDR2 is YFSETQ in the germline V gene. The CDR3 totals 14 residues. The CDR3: CASSLSSGGYEQYF. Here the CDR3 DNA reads TGCGCCAGCAGCTTGAGTTCAGGGGGATACGAGCAGTACTTC.

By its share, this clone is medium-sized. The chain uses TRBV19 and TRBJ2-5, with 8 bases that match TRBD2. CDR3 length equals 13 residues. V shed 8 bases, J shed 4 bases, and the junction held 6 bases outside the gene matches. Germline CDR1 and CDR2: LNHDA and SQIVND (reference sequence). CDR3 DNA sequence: TGTGCCAGTCGGGAGGGGAACGGAGAGACCCAGTACTTC. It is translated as CASREGNGETQYF.

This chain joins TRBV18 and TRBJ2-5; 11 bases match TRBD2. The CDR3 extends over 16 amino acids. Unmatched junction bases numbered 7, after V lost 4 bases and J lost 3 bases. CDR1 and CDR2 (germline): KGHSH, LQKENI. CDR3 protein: CASSLNVLAGEETQYF. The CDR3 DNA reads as TGTGCCAGCTCACTAAACGTACTAGCGGGAGAAGAGACCCAGTACTTC.

The CDR3 DNA sequence: TGCGCCAGCAGCCAAGGGCCCAGCGGGAGCCTTAGCACAGATACGCAGTATTTT. This translates into CASSQGPSGSLSTDTQYF. This chain links TRBV4-1 with TRBJ2-3, with 8 bases aligning to TRBD2. J was trimmed by 0 bases and V by 1 base; bases with no gene match: 9. The CDR3 is 18 residues long. CDR1 and CDR2 (germline): MGHRA, YSYEKL.

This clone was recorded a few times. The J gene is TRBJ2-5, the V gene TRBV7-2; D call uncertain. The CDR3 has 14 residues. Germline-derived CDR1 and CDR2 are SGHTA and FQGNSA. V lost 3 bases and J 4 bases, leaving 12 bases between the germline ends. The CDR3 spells CASSFGRSGETQYF. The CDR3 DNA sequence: TGTGCCAGCAGCTTTGGTAGATCGGGAGAGACCCAGTACTTC.

CDR3 nucleotide sequence: TGTGCCACCAGGACTTCGCTTAGCTCCTACAATGAGCAGTTCTTC. Protein sequence: CATRTSLSSYNEQFF. The chain carries TRBV19 and TRBJ2-1, with D maybe TRBD2 (5 bases). Germline V gene data show CDR1 as LNHDA and CDR2 as SQIVND (reference sequence). Trimming shortened V by 10 bases and J by 0 bases, and 16 bases separated the two germline ends. This CDR3 spans 15 amino acids.

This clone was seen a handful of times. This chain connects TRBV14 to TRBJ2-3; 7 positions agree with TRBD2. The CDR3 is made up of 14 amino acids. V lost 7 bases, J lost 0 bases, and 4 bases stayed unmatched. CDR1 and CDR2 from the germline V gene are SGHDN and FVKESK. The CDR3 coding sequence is TGTGCCAGCACCGGACTAGTGAGCACAGATACGCAGTATTTT. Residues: CASTGLVSTDTQYF.

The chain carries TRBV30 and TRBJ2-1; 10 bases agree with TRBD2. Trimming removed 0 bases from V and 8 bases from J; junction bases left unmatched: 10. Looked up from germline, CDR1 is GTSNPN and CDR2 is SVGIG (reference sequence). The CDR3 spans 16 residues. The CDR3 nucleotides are TGTGCCTGGAGTGTAACCCCTAGCGGGAGAGGCGATGAGCAGTTCTTC. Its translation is CAWSVTPSGRGDEQFF.

CDR3 residues: CASSLTPTDLYEQYF. DNA of the CDR3: TGTGCCAGCAGCCTTACACCGACAGACCTCTACGAGCAGTACTTC. V and J are TRBV6-5 and TRBJ2-7; weak D call: TRBD1 (5 bases). The V and J ends lost 6 bases and 3 bases respectively, with 18 bases between them. The CDR3 runs to 15 residues. CDR1 and CDR2 from the germline V gene are MNHEY and SVGAGI.

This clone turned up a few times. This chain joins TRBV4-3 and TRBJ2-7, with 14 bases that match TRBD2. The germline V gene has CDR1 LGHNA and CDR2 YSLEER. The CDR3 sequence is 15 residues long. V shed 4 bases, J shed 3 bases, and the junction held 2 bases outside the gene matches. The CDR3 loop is CASSRGLAGGYEQYF. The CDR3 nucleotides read TGCGCCAGCAGCCGTGGACTAGCGGGGGGCTACGAGCAGTACTTC.

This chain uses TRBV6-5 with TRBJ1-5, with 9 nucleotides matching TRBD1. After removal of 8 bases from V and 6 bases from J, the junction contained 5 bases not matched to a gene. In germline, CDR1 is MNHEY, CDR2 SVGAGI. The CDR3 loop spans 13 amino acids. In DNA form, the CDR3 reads TGTGCCAGCCGGGACAGGGAGGGTCAGCCCCAGCATTTT. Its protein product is CASRDREGQPQHF.

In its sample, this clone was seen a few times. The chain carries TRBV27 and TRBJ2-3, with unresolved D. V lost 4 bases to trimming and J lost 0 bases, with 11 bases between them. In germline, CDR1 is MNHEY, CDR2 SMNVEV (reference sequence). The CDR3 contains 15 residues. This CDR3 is CASSYDWISTDTQYF. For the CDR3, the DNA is TGTGCCAGCAGTTATGACTGGATTAGCACAGATACGCAGTATTTT.

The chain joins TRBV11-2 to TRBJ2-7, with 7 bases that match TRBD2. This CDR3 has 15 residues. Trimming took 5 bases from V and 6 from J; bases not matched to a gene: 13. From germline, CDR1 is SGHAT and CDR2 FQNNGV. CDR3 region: CASSTRSSGEGEQYF. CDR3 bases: TGTGCCAGCAGCACCCGATCCTCGGGGGAGGGCGAGCAGTACTTC.

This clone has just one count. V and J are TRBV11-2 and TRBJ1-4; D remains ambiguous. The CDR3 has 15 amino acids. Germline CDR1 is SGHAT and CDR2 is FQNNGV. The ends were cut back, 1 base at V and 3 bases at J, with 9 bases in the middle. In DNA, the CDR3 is TGTGCCAGCAGCTTAGTCGGGTTTGCTAATGAAAAACTGTTTTTT. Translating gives CASSLVGFANEKLFF.